This T cell receptor beta chain appears in the sequencing data of a study of T-cell memory formation after mild COVID-19. Study-wide results and limits: Second-wave clones that peaked on day 37 lacked confirmed SARS-CoV-2 specificity. Later expanders leaned CD4+, whereas clones that contracted between day 15 and 85 were balanced CD4/CD8. In pre-infection memory, a portion of responding clones appeared, which suggested that cross-reactive memory joined.

Libraries for TCRalpha and TCRbeta carried sample barcodes and unique molecular identifiers via 5'RACE. Using its own MiXCR run on the 5' RACE reads, TCRdb lists one record per CDR3 protein. This table holds 400,000 to 500,000 distinct CDR3 sequences, over 15% found once. Trimming left V 3 bases short and J 5 bases short, with 20 bases between. CDR1 and CDR2 from the germline V gene are DFQATT and SNEGSKA (reference sequence). This CDR3 has 16 residues. With regard to this clonotype: The antigen remains unidentified.

The sample was PBMCs or a T cell subset sorted from them (not recorded which). The TCR was taken from an adult woman who had mild COVID-19 (a few samples of this study predate the infection). Cell type and time point are not known. This chain links TRBV20-1 with TRBJ2-1, with D hard to call. The CDR3 region is CSASGGTGWVNNEQFF. CDR3 bases: TGCAGTGCTAGTGGCGGTACTGGCTGGGTAAACAATGAGCAGTTCTTC.